The 13 T cell receptor beta chains in this list originate from one sample, sequenced in a study of CD8+CD57+ T cells in acquired aplastic anemia. Profiles of TCR beta VDJ and CDR3 were generated from a genomic DNA template. A single record per CDR3 protein comes from TCRdb applying MiXCR to the reads. The table lists approximately 99,000 distinct CDR3 sequences, 40% to 60% of them singletons. The material sequenced was sorted CD4+, CD8+, or CD8+CD57+ T cells (not recorded which) from PBMCs. Receptors originate from a human donor in good health, serving as a control.

This clonotype has just one count. An end of the junction differs from the germline gene, which may be a read error. This sequence joins TRBV30 and TRBJ2-3; D unresolved. CDR1 and CDR2 from the germline V gene are GTSNPN and SVGIG (reference sequence). The CDR3 contains 14 residues. The DNA of the CDR3 is TGTGCCTGGGGTGTAACGGGCCGCGCAGATACGCAGTATTTT. This gives the protein CAWGVTGRADTQYF. The complete variable domain, with remaining parts taken from reference TRBV30 and TRBJ2-3, reads SQTIHQWPATLVQPVGSPLSLECTVEGTSNPNLYWYRQAAGRGLQLLFYSVGIGQISSEVPQNLSASRPQDRQFILSSKKLLLSDSGFYLCAWGVTGRADTQYFGPGTRLTVL.

The rearrangement links TRBV4-1 to TRBJ2-5; 7 nucleotides line up with TRBD2. The CDR3 is 17 residues long. V lost 0 bases and J lost 4; bases outside the gene matches: 11. Germline V gene lookup returns CDR1 MGHRA and CDR2 YSYEKL. CDR3 in amino acids: CASSQERLRGMGETQYF. The CDR3 region has the DNA TGCGCCAGCAGCCAAGAAAGACTGCGGGGGATGGGAGAGACCCAGTACTTC.

The chain carries TRBV25-1 and TRBJ1-6, with TRBD1 as a possible D gene (5 bases). The V end was cut by 5 bases, the J end by 4 bases, with 18 bases between. The CDR3 has 17 amino acids. Germline V gene data show CDR1 as MGHDK and CDR2 as SYGVNS. The CDR3 loop reads CASSPLEGSNYNSPLHF. The CDR3 nucleotides are TGTGCCAGCAGTCCTCTCGAGGGGAGCAATTATAATTCACCCCTCCACTTT.

This sequence joins TRBV19 and TRBJ1-1; D possibly corresponds to TRBD1 (5 bases). The length of the CDR3 is 13 residues. V lost 3 bases, J lost 5 bases, and 10 bases lay in between. Germline V gene lookup returns CDR1 LNHDA and CDR2 SQIVND (reference sequence). The CDR3 spells CASSMGGITEAFF. CDR3 coding DNA: TGTGCCAGTAGTATGGGGGGGATAACTGAAGCTTTCTTT.

This clonotype was observed at least ten times. V usage is TRBV13 and J usage is TRBJ2-7, with a possible D match to TRBD2 (5 bases). Trimming left V 4 bases short and J 5 bases short, with 18 bases between. Germline V gene sequence: CDR1 PRHDT, CDR2 FYEKMQ (reference sequence). This CDR3 spans 15 amino acids. CDR3: CASSSRGQGGNEQYF. CDR3 nucleotide sequence: TGTGCCAGCAGCTCGAGAGGGCAAGGAGGTAACGAGCAGTACTTC.

This clonotype has ten or more counts. The V call is TRBV6-5, the J call TRBJ1-2; 8 bases agree with TRBD1. Germline CDR1 is MNHEY and CDR2 is SVGAGI. The trim removed 4 bases at V and 4 bases at J, leaving 8 bases unmatched. This CDR3 region has 15 residues. CDR3 nucleotides: TGTGCCAGCAGTTTAGACAGGGGCCTTATCTATGGCTACACCTTC. Amino acid sequence: CASSLDRGLIYGYTF.

The chain combines TRBV2 with TRBJ1-3; tentative D call: TRBD1 (5 bases). In germline, CDR1 is SNHLY, CDR2 FYNNEI. V lost 4 bases and J 4 bases, leaving 11 bases between the germline ends. The CDR3 has 14 amino acids. The CDR3 nucleotides read TGTGCCAGCAGTGGGCAGGGCGGAGGAAACACCATATATTTT. Its protein is CASSGQGGGNTIYF.

J is TRBJ1-2 and V is TRBV19, with 8 bases fitting TRBD1. The CDR3 length is 16 residues. Trimming took 3 bases from V and 2 from J; bases not matched to a gene: 8. Germline-derived CDR1 and CDR2 are LNHDA and SQIVND (reference sequence). DNA for the CDR3: TGTGCCAGTAGTATGCAGGGGGCAATACCAAACTATGGCTACACCTTC. This gives the protein CASSMQGAIPNYGYTF.

There are many counts of this clonotype. The V call is TRBV5-4, the J call TRBJ2-5; perhaps TRBD1 as D (6 bases). The CDR3 length is 16 residues. Germline V gene data show CDR1 as SGHNT and CDR2 as YYREEE (reference sequence). V lost 2 bases, J lost 5 bases, and 19 bases lay in between. The CDR3 protein is CASSFPPGGDQETQYF. CDR3 bases: TGTGCCAGCAGCTTTCCCCCTGGGGGCGATCAGGAGACCCAGTACTTC.

The rearrangement links TRBV25-1 to TRBJ2-1; D is tentatively TRBD1 or TRBD2 (5 bases each). Deletions cut 6 bases from V and 3 bases from J, with 12 bases between. Germline V gives CDR1 MGHDK, CDR2 SYGVNS. The CDR3 has 14 amino acids. CDR3 bases: TGTGCCAGCAGCTTTGGGGCGGGCTACAATGAGCAGTTCTTC. Protein product: CASSFGAGYNEQFF.

Many counts were recorded for this clonotype. The CDR3 sequence is CSAGGQITEAFF. Here the CDR3 DNA reads TGCAGTGCTGGGGGGCAGATCACTGAAGCTTTCTTT. J is TRBJ1-1 and V is TRBV20-1, with D tentatively TRBD1 (6 bases). Germline loops: CDR1 DFQATT, CDR2 SNEGSKA (reference sequence). Deletions cut 5 bases from V and 4 bases from J, with 11 bases between. This CDR3 is 12 amino acids long.

V usage is TRBV29-1 and J usage is TRBJ2-5; D assignment may be TRBD1 or TRBD2 (7 bases each). The CDR3 spans 12 residues. V dropped 3 bases and J dropped 4 bases, with 9 bases sitting between them. CDR1 and CDR2 from the germline V gene are SQVTM and ANQGSEA. CDR3 DNA: TGCAGCGTTGACAGGGGGGGAGAGACCCAGTACTTC. Its translation: CSVDRGGETQYF.

This clonotype has at least ten counts. J is TRBJ2-7 and V is TRBV5-4, with a possible D match to TRBD1 (6 bases). Germline V gives CDR1 SGHNT, CDR2 YYREEE (reference sequence). This CDR3 region has 14 residues. The V end lost 8 bases, the J end lost 4 bases, and 19 bases lay between the germline ends. In nucleotides, the CDR3 is TGTGCCAGTGGTCAGGGGCAGGGCTCGTACGAGCAGTACTTC. As protein: CASGQGQGSYEQYF.